A single TCR beta chain is shown here with its context. The junction does not match germline at one end; this may be a read error. Original methodology: Amplified reference gene primers provided the basis for estimating nucleated cell counts. The assay was immunoSEQ multiplex PCR, and TCRdb's table has in-frame clones only and misses some. Clone size and V and J calls were adopted from that table, with D and trimming inferred from the DNA. The sample records more than 250,000 clones, around 86% being singletons. The data were taken from a study of blood T cell repertoires in COVID-19. Study as a whole: Samples representing acute and convalescent COVID-19 were sourced from the United States, Italy and Spain. Sample material is recorded as cDNA or gDNA derived from T cells, B-cell-depleted T cells, or PBMCs.

The germline V gene has CDR1 KGHSY and CDR2 FQNENV. CDR3 length: 14 residues. The sequenced material came from peripheral blood. The TCR comes from a woman in her thirties who had recovered from COVID-19. The rearrangement uses TRBV16 and TRBJ2-1; a weak D match, TRBD2 (5 bases). As DNA, the CDR3 is TGTGCCAGCAGCCAATCTCAACCGCACACCATGGAGGTCTTC. It is translated as CASSQSQPHTMEVF.